The next 18 T cell receptor beta chains were all read from a single sample in a study of post-analysis software for immune sequencing data. Points from the study as a whole: About five TRBV segments, including TRBV5-6, TRBV5-1 and TRBV20-1, were more frequent in patients than controls.

These receptors are not linked to any known antigen. Unique molecular identifiers had been added to the TCR beta cDNA libraries. TCRdb redid the calling of the PCR reads with MiXCR, one entry per CDR3 protein. The table records under 200,000 distinct CDR3 sequences, roughly 30% of them present only once. Sequenced input: blood. Receptor source: a girl aged 2-17 years with multiple sclerosis.

The CDR3 sequence: CASSSGIRSGPNQPQHF. In DNA, the CDR3 is TGTGCCAGCAGCTCCGGTATAAGGTCAGGGCCCAATCAGCCCCAGCATTTT. The chain is built from TRBV7-2 and TRBJ1-5, with TRBD1 as a possible D gene (5 bases). The germline V and J ends were trimmed by 4 bases and 3 bases, with 19 bases remaining between them. Per the germline V gene, CDR1 is SGHTA and CDR2 is FQGNSA. This CDR3 contains 17 residues.

On this clonotype itself: Germline is not matched at one junction end, which may reflect a read error. The rearrangement joins TRBV4-2 to TRBJ2-1; 7 bases are a match to TRBD2. CDR3 length: 18 amino acids. Germline V gene sequence: CDR1 LGHNA, CDR2 YNFKEQ. CDR3 nucleotide sequence: TGTGCCAGCAGCGAAGAATGGTCGGGAGGCATGTCCTACAATGAGCAGTTCTTC. Translating it yields CASSEEWSGGMSYNEQFF.

The chain employs TRBV28 and TRBJ2-7; 8 bases match TRBD1. Germline V gene sequence: CDR1 MDHEN, CDR2 SYDVKM. Trimming took 6 bases from V and 2 from J; bases not matched to a gene: 6. This CDR3 has 14 amino acids. The CDR3 sequence is CASSHRGIAYEQYF. The CDR3 nucleotides read TGTGCCAGCAGCCACAGGGGGATCGCCTACGAGCAGTACTTC.

This clonotype showed up many times. The chain links TRBV6-4 to TRBJ2-6; D possibly matches TRBD1 or TRBD2 (5 bases each). Trimming stripped 6 bases from V and 0 bases from J, with 15 bases between. Germline loops: CDR1 MRHNA, CDR2 SNTAGT. The CDR3 runs to 17 residues. This CDR3 is CASRGRDPRSGANVLTF. CDR3 bases: TGTGCCAGCAGGGGTAGGGACCCCCGCTCTGGGGCCAACGTCCTGACTTTC.

The chain joins TRBV20-1 to TRBJ1-3; perhaps TRBD1 as D (5 bases). The V end lost 0 bases, the J end lost 0 bases, and 15 bases lay between the germline ends. This CDR3 contains 17 residues. The V gene's germline CDR1 is DFQATT and CDR2 SNEGSKA (reference sequence). CDR3 bases: TGCAGTGCTAGAGAGAAACGGAATGGGGGCTCTGGAAACACCATATATTTT. This encodes CSAREKRNGGSGNTIYF.

This clonotype occurred once. A clone one base away is much larger, so this may be a read error. The chain combines TRBV10-3 with TRBJ2-7; 7 positions agree with TRBD2. The CDR3 has 13 amino acids. Germline-derived CDR1 and CDR2 are ENHRY and SYGVKD. DNA for the CDR3: TGTGCCACCAGTGAGTCAGTACTAGCGGAGCAGTACTTC. Amino acid sequence: CATSESVLAEQYF.

This clonotype occurred once. Given a much more abundant clone one base away, this may be a read error. V is TRBV15 and J is TRBJ2-1, with TRBD1 matching 7 bases. Germline V gives CDR1 LNHNV, CDR2 YYDKDF (reference sequence). The CDR3 contains 19 residues. CDR3 coding DNA: TGTGCCACCAGCAGAGATAGTTTTTTAGGGGGCACTCGGGGTGGTGAGCTGTTCTTC. This translates into CATSRDSFLGGTRGGELFF.

This clonotype was observed a handful of times. The V gene is TRBV10-3, the J gene TRBJ1-6, with unresolved D. V lost 4 bases to trimming and J lost 0 bases, with 10 bases between them. The CDR3 has 16 amino acids. CDR1 is ENHRY, CDR2 SYGVKD, per germline. Here the CDR3 reads CAISGAGSSYNSPLHF. CDR3 nucleotide sequence: TGTGCCATCAGTGGGGCTGGGTCCTCCTATAATTCACCCCTCCACTTT.

This sequence joins TRBV30 and TRBJ2-7; tentative D call: TRBD1 (6 bases). V dropped 0 bases and J dropped 3 bases, with 9 bases sitting between them. There are 13 residues in the CDR3. Germline assignment: CDR1 GTSNPN and CDR2 SVGIG (reference sequence). CDR3 amino acids: CAWSVDRYYEQYF. CDR3 DNA: TGTGCCTGGAGTGTCGACAGGTACTACGAGCAGTACTTC.

This clonotype was counted ten times or more. The chain is built from TRBV18 and TRBJ2-1, with 13 positions matching TRBD2. This CDR3 has 15 amino acids. Trimming cost V 4 bases and J 10 bases; bases outside gene matches: 7. CDR1 is KGHSH, CDR2 LQKENI, per germline. The CDR3 DNA follows: TGTGCCAGCTCACTTGGACTAGCGGGAGAGCGGGAGCAGTTCTTC. Residues: CASSLGLAGEREQFF.

In the case of this clonotype: Being one base from a much bigger clone, this may be a read error. The V call is TRBV20-1, the J call TRBJ2-1; 10 bases line up with TRBD1. The J call may be in error: the DNA end matches TRBJ2-7 better. This CDR3 is built from 17 residues. Germline CDR1 DFQATT, CDR2 SNEGSKA (reference sequence). In DNA, the CDR3 is TGCAGTGCTAGACCGGACAGGGGGAGGCGAGCGGGAGACGAGCAGTACTTC. Translation: CSARPDRGRRAGDEQYF.

In its sample, this clonotype was seen many times. This rearrangement joins TRBV24-1 to TRBJ2-3, with D possibly being TRBD2 (5 bases). CDR1 and CDR2 (germline): KGHDR, SFDVKD. Trimming shortened V by 4 bases and J by 3 bases, and 19 bases separated the two germline ends. The CDR3 loop spans 17 amino acids. The chain's CDR3 is CATSDLTSSSRTDTQYF. The CDR3 nucleotides are TGTGCCACCAGTGACCTTACTAGTTCCTCGAGGACAGATACGCAGTATTTT.

This clonotype was found many times. The chain uses TRBV12-3 or TRBV12-4 and TRBJ2-7; 7 positions match TRBD1. The CDR3 runs to 14 residues. J lost 2 bases, V lost 3 bases, and 4 bases had no gene match. CDR3 loop: CASSFNQGAYEQYF. In nucleotides, the CDR3 is TGTGCCAGCAGTTTCAATCAGGGGGCCTACGAGCAGTACTTC.

This clonotype has at least ten counts. The chain joins TRBV20-1 to TRBJ2-4; the D gene is possibly TRBD2 (5 bases). The CDR3 consists of 12 residues. Deletions cut 6 bases from V and 6 bases from J, with 12 bases between. Germline V gives CDR1 DFQATT, CDR2 SNEGSKA (reference sequence). The CDR3 loop is CSALLRGNIQYF. In nucleotides, the CDR3 is TGCAGTGCCCTACTCCGGGGAAACATTCAGTACTTC.

The chain is built from TRBV18 and TRBJ1-4; perhaps TRBD1 as D (5 bases). This CDR3 contains 12 residues. V was shortened by 4 bases and J by 5 bases, with 5 bases between the two germline ends. Looked up from germline, CDR1 is KGHSH and CDR2 is LQKENI. CDR3 protein: CASSRGNEKLFF. The CDR3 DNA reads as TGTGCCAGCTCACGGGGCAATGAAAAACTGTTTTTT.

About this clonotype itself: A read error may be the cause here, since a much bigger clone is one base away. V usage is TRBV7-9 and J usage is TRBJ2-5, with D possibly being TRBD1 (6 bases). This CDR3 is built from 15 residues. Germline V gene data show CDR1 as SEHNR and CDR2 as FQNEAQ (reference sequence). Trimming removed 5 bases at V and 11 bases at J, with 24 bases between. CDR3 DNA: TGTGCCAGCAGCCTTAAGGTTGGCAGGGGATATGAGCAGTACTTC. Protein product: CASSLKVGRGYEQYF. The entire variable domain, with the rest obtained from reference TRBV7-9 and TRBJ2-5, is as follows: DTGVSQNPRHKITKRGQNVTFRCDPISEHNRLYWYRQTLGQGPEFLTYFQNEAQLEKSRLLSDRFSAERPKGSFSTLEIQRTEQGDSAMYLCASSLKVGRGYEQYFGPGTRLLVL.

The chain uses TRBV5-5 and TRBJ1-1, with D hard to call. The germline V and J ends were trimmed by 7 bases and 6 bases, with 16 bases remaining between them. Germline values: CDR1 SGHKS, CDR2 YYEKEE (reference sequence). There are 13 residues in the CDR3. CDR3 sequence (DNA): TGTGCCAGCCTGGGTTTGGGAATCTCTGAAGCTTTCTTT. Its translation is CASLGLGISEAFF.

The chain employs TRBV5-1 and TRBJ2-3; D is undetermined. V lost 2 bases, J lost 0 bases, and 10 bases lay in between. Germline V lookup: CDR1 SGHRS, CDR2 YFSETQ. The length of the CDR3 is 15 residues. CDR3 sequence: CASSFSPSSTDTQYF. CDR3 in DNA: TGCGCCAGCAGCTTCTCCCCGTCTAGCACAGATACGCAGTATTTT.